At least ten counts were recorded for the clone carrying this T cell receptor beta chain. Its antigen is as yet unknown. Library preparation for TCR beta used quantitative 5'-RACE with molecular barcodes. TCRdb recomputed calls from the 5' RACE reads with MiXCR, one row per CDR3 protein. Of about 24,000 distinct CDR3 sequences listed, roughly a sixth are singletons. Germline V gene sequence: CDR1 SQVTM, CDR2 ANQGSEA. The CDR3 is made up of 12 amino acids. The V and J ends lost 4 bases and 3 bases respectively, with 7 bases between them. These data belong to a study of CD8 T cells in ankylosing spondylitis. Findings and limits, study-wide: Significant enrichment of disease-linked clones was reported in matched ankylosing spondylitis synovial fluid.

The source is a male donor with ankylosing spondylitis or in good health (not recorded which). The rearrangement joins TRBV29-1 to TRBJ2-4, with D possibly TRBD1 on 5 matching bases. Source material: blood. The CDR3 nucleotides are TGCAGCGTTGGGGGCGGCAAAAACATTCAGTACTTC. Translated: CSVGGGKNIQYF.